This TCR beta chain was observed in a study of T cell responses to AZD1222 COVID-19 vaccine. The study's findings and limits: Clonal diversity may have been underestimated, and the donors were mostly white British, with more females than males. Spike-specific TCR depth and breadth grew after two AZD1222 doses. At baseline, seropositivity was found in only a handful of AZD1222 recipients.

The germline V gene has CDR1 MRHNA and CDR2 SNTAGT. V lost 4 bases to trimming and J lost 2 bases; unmatched junction nucleotides: 13. This CDR3 has 18 amino acids. Notes on this clone: Antigen specificity is unknown.

Profiling relied on immunoSEQ multiplex PCR, and the TCRdb table lists in-frame clones only, not all of them. The data hold over 85,000 clones, with around 90% observed a single time. The chain links TRBV6-4 to TRBJ1-2; 10 nucleotides line up with TRBD1. The sequences come from peripheral blood, collected on day 0 of AZD1222 vaccination. This sequence originates from an adult in good health. CDR3 residues: CASSAYSGTGVRNYGYTF. DNA for the CDR3: TGTGCCAGCAGTGCCTACTCCGGGACAGGGGTTAGGAACTATGGCTACACCTTC.